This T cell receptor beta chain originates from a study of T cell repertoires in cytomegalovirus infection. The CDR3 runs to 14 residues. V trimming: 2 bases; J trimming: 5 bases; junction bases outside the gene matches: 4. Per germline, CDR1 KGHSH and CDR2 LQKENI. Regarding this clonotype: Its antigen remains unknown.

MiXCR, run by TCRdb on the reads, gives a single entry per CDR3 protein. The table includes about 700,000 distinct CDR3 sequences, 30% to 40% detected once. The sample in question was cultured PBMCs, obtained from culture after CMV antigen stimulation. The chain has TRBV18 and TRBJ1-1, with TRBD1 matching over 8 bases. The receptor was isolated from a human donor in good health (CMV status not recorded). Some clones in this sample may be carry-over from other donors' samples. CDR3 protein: CASSPWTGRTEAFF. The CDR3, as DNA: TGTGCCAGCTCACCATGGACAGGGCGAACTGAAGCTTTCTTT.